This passage covers 6 T cell receptor beta chains from one sample sequenced in a study of PD-L1 blockade in urothelial cancer. Profiled with immunoSEQ multiplex PCR; TCRdb holds only in-frame clones, not every one. The sample holds 95,000 or so clones, more than 75% seen once. Time point of the sample: pretreatment peripheral blood. The source was PBMCs, collected around atezolizumab (anti-PD-L1) treatment. These receptors all stem from a man aged 55 to 70 with urothelial cancer.

The chain is built from TRBV7-8 and TRBJ2-7, with 12 bases identical to TRBD2. The CDR3 consists of 19 residues. Germline CDR1 reads SGHVS; CDR2 reads FQNEAQ. J gave up 0 bases and V 1 base, and 10 bases lay outside the gene matches. DNA of the CDR3: TGTGCCAGCAGCTTAGAAGGGGCACTAGCGGGGGGTCGCTCCTACGAGCAGTACTTC. It codes for CASSLEGALAGGRSYEQYF.

The gene calls are TRBV9 and TRBJ1-2; 7 nucleotides line up with TRBD1. CDR1 and CDR2 from the germline V gene are SGDLS and YYNGEE. With 2 bases clipped from V and 7 bases from J, the junction kept 8 bases outside the gene matches. This CDR3 comprises 14 residues. CDR3 loop: CASSVRQGEGGYTF. The DNA of the CDR3 is TGTGCCAGCAGCGTCCGACAGGGAGAGGGTGGCTACACCTTC.

The chain uses TRBV5-6 and TRBJ1-3, with a weak D call TRBD1 (6 bases). The CDR3 is 15 amino acids. Trimming took 1 base from V and 5 from J, leaving 13 bases between them. Germline assignment: CDR1 SGHDT and CDR2 YYEEEE. The DNA for the CDR3 is TGTGCCAGCAGCTTGACCGGACAGCCCCGAAACACCATATATTTT. It is translated as CASSLTGQPRNTIYF.

This clone has just one count. J is TRBJ2-3 and V is TRBV7-9; no firm D call. The V end lost 4 bases, the J end lost 3 bases, and 14 bases lay between the germline ends. This CDR3 is 15 amino acids long. The germline CDR1 and CDR2 sequences are SEHNR and FQNEAQ (reference sequence). Written as DNA, the CDR3 is TGTGCCAGCAGCTCCACCAACCGGGTTACAGATACGCAGTATTTT. Its protein product is CASSSTNRVTDTQYF.

The V gene is TRBV28, the J gene TRBJ2-7; D is possibly TRBD2 (6 bases). Trimming cost V 4 bases and J 5 bases, with 18 bases left between them. Germline CDR1 MDHEN, CDR2 SYDVKM. The CDR3 has 15 residues. This CDR3 reads CASSSGAGYNHEQYF. Here the CDR3 DNA reads TGTGCCAGCAGTTCGGGTGCGGGATATAATCACGAGCAGTACTTC.

The genes are TRBV6-4 and TRBJ2-3, with D perhaps TRBD1 (5 bases). Trimming took 6 bases from V and 5 from J, leaving 21 bases between them. Germline V gives CDR1 MRHNA, CDR2 SNTAGT. CDR3 length equals 16 residues. The CDR3, as DNA: TGTGCCAGCAGCACGGGCCACCTCGGCCAGGGAGATACGCAGTATTTT. It encodes CASSTGHLGQGDTQYF.